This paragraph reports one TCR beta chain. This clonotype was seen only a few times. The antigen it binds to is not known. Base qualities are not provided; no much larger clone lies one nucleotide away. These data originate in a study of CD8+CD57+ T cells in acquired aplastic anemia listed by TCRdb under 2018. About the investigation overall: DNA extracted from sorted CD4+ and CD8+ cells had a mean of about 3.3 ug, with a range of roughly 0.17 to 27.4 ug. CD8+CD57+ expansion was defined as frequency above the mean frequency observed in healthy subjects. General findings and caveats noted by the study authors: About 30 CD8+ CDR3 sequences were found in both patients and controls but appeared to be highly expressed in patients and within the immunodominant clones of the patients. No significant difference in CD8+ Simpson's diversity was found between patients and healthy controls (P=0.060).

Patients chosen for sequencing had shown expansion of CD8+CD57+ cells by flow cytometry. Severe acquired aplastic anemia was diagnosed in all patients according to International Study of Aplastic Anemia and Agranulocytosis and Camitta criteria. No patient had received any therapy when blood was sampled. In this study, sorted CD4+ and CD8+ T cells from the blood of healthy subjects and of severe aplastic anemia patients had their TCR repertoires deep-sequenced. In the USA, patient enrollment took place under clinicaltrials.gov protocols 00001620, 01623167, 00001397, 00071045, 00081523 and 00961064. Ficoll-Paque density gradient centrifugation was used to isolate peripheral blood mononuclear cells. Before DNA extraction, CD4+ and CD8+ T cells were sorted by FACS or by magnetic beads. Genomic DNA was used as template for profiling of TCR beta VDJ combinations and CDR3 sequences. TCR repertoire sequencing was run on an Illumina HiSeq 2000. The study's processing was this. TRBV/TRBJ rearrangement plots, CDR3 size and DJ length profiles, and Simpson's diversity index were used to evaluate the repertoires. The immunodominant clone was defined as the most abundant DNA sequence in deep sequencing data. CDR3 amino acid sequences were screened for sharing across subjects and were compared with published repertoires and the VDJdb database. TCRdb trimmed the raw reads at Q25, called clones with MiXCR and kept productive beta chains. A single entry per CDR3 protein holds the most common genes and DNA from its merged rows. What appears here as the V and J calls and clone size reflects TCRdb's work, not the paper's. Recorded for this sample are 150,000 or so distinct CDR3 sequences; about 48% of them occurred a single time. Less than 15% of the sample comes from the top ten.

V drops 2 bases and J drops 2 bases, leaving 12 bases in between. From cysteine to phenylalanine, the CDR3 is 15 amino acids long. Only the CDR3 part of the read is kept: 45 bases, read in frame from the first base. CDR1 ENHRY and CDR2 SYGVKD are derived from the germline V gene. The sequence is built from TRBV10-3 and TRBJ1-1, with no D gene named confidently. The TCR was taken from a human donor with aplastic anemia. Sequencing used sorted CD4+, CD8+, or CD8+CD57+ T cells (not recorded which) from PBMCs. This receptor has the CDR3 CAISETDDGNTEAFF. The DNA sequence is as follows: TGTGCCATCAGTGAGACCGACGACGGAAACACTGAAGCTTTCTTT.